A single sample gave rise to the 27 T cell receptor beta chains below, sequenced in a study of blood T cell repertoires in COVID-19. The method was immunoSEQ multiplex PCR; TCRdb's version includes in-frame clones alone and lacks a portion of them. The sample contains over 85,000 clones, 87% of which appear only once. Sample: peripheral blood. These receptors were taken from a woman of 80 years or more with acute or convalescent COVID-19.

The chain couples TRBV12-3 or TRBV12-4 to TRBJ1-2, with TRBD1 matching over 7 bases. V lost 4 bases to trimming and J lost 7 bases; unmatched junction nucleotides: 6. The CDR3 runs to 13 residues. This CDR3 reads CASSSRGRGGYTF. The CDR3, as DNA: TGTGCCAGCAGTTCGAGGGGGCGGGGTGGCTACACCTTC.

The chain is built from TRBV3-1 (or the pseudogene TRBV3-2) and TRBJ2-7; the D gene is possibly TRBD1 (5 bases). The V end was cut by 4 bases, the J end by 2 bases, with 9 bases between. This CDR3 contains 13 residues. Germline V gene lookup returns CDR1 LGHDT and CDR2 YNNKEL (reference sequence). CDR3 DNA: TGTGCCAGCAGCCTCTGGGGCCCCTACGAGCAGTACTTC. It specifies CASSLWGPYEQYF.

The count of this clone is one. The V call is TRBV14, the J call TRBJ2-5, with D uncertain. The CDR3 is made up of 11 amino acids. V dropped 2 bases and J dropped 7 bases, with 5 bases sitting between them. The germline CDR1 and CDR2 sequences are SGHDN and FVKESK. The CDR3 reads CASSQLGTQYF. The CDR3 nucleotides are TGTGCCAGCAGCCAACTCGGGACCCAGTACTTC.

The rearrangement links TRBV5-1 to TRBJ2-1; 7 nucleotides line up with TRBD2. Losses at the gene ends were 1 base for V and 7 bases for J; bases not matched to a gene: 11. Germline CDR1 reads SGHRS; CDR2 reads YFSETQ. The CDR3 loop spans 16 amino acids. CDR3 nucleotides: TGCGCCAGCAGCTTGTGGCGGGAGTGGGGTCATAATGAGCAGTTCTTC. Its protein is CASSLWREWGHNEQFF.

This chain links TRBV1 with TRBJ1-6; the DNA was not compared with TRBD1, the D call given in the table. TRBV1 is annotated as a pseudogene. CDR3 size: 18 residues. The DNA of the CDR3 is TGCACCAGCAGCCAAGAAATACAGGAGCCAACTCTTAATTCACCCCTCCACTTT. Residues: CTSSQEIQEPTLNSPLHF.

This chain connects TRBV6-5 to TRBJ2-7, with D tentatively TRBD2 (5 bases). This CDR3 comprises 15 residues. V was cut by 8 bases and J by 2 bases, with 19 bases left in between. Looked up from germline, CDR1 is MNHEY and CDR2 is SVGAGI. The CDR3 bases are TGTGCCAGCTGCCCGCGCCGGGAACTCCCCTACGAGCAGTACTTC. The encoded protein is CASCPRRELPYEQYF.

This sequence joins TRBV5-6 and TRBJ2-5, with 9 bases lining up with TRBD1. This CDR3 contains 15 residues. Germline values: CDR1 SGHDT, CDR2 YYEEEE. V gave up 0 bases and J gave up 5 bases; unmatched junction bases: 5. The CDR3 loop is CASSLVGQGPETQYF. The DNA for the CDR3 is TGTGCCAGCAGCTTGGTGGGACAGGGACCGGAGACCCAGTACTTC.

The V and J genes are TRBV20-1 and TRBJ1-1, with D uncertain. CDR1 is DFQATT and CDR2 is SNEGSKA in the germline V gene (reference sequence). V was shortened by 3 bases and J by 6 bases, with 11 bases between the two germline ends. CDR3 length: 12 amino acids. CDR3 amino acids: CSASFSVAEAFF. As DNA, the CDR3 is TGCAGTGCTAGTTTCTCAGTGGCTGAAGCTTTCTTT.

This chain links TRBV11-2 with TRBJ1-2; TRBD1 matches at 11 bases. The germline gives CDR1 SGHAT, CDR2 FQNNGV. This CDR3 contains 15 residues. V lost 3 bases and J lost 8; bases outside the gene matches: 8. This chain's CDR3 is CASSFRTGDRGGYTF. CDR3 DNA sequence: TGTGCCAGCAGCTTCCGCACAGGGGACAGGGGGGGCTACACCTTC. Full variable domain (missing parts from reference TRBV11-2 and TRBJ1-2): EAGVAQSPRYKIIEKRQSVAFWCNPISGHATLYWYQQILGQGPKLLIQFQNNGVVDDSQLPKDRFSAERLKGVDSTLKIQPAKLEDSAVYLCASSFRTGDRGGYTFGSGTRLTVV.

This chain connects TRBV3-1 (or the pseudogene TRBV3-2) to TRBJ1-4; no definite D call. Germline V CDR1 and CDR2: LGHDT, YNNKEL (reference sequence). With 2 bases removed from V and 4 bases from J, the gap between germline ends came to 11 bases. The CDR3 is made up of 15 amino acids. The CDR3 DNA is TGTGCCAGCAGCCAACTGACGGGAGGTAATGAAAAACTGTTTTTT. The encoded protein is CASSQLTGGNEKLFF.

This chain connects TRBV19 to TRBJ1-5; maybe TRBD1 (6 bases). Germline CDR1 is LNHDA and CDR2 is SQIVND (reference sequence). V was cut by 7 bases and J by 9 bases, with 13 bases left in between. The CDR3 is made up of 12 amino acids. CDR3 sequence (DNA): TGTGCCAGTAAGCAGGGGTTTGGGCCCCAGCATTTT. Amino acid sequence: CASKQGFGPQHF.

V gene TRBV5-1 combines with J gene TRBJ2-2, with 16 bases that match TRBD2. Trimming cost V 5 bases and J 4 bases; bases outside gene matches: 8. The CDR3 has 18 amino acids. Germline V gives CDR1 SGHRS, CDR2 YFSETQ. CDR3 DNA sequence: TGCGCCAGCAGTCGGGGACTAGCGGGAGGGTTCATCACCGGGGAGCTGTTTTTT. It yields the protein CASSRGLAGGFITGELFF.

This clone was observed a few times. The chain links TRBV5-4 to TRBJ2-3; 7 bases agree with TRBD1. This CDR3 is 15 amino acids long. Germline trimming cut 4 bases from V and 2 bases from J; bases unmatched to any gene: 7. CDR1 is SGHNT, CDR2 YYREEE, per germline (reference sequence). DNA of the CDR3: TGTGCCAGCAGCCCCTCCGGGACAGCCACAGATACGCAGTATTTT. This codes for CASSPSGTATDTQYF.

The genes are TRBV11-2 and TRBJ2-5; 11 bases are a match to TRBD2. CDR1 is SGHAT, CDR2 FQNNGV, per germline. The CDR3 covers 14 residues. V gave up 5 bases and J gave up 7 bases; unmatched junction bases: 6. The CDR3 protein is CASSVAGGPVTQYF. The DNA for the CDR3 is TGTGCCAGCAGCGTAGCGGGGGGGCCTGTGACCCAGTACTTC.

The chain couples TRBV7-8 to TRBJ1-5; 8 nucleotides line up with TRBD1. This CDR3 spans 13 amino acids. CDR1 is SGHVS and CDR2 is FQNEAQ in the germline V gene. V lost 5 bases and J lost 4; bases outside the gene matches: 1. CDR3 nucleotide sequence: TGTGCCAGCAGCCGGACAGGGAATCAGCCCCAGCATTTT. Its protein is CASSRTGNQPQHF.

CDR3 amino acids: CASSLGSSYNEQFF. In DNA, the CDR3 is TGTGCCAGCAGCTTGGGGAGCTCCTACAATGAGCAGTTCTTC. The chain is built from TRBV11-3 and TRBJ2-1, with a possible D match to TRBD2 (5 bases). V lost 3 bases and J lost 0, with 6 bases in between. Germline V gives CDR1 SGHNT, CDR2 YENEEA. The CDR3 has 14 amino acids.

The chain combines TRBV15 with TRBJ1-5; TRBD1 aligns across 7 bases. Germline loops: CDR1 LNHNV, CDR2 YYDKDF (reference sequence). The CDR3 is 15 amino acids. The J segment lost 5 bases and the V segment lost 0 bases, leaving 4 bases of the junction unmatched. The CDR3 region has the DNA TGTGCCACCAGCAGAGATTACAGGGGTGATCAGCCCCAGCATTTT. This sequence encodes CATSRDYRGDQPQHF. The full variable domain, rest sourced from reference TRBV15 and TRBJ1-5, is DAMVIQNPRYQVTQFGKPVTLSCSQTLNHNVMYWYQQKSSQAPKLLFHYYDKDFNNEADTPDNFQSRRPNTSFCFLDIRSPGLGDTAMYLCATSRDYRGDQPQHFGDGTRLSIL.

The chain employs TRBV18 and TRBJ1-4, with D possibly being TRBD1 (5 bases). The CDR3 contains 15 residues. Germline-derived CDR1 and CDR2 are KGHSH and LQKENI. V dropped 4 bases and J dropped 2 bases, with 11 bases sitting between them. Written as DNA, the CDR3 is TGTGCCAGCTCACGGCCAGGGCGGACTAATGAAAAACTGTTTTTT. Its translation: CASSRPGRTNEKLFF. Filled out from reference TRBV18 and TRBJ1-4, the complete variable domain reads NAGVMQNPRHLVRRRGQEARLRCSPMKGHSHVYWYRQLPEEGLKFMVYLQKENIIDESGMPKERFSAEFPKEGPSILRIQQVVRGDSAAYFCASSRPGRTNEKLFFGSGTQLSVL.

CDR3 protein: CASSLDIRVDSNQPQHF. The CDR3 nucleotides are TGTGCCAGCAGCTTAGACATCAGGGTTGATAGCAATCAGCCCCAGCATTTT. The chain employs TRBV11-2 and TRBJ1-5, with D possibly TRBD1 on 5 matching bases. Per the germline V gene, CDR1 is SGHAT and CDR2 is FQNNGV. Trimming took 0 bases from V and 0 from J, leaving 12 bases between them. The CDR3 is made up of 17 amino acids.

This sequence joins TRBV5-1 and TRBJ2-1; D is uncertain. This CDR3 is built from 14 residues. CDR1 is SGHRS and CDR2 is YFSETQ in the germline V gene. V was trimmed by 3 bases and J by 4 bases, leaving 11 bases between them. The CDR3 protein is CASSSPDLYNEQFF. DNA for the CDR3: TGCGCCAGCAGCTCACCAGACTTATACAATGAGCAGTTCTTC. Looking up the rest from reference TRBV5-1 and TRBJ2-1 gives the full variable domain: KAGVTQTPRYLIKTRGQQVTLSCSPISGHRSVSWYQQTPGQGLQFLFEYFSETQRNKGNFPGRFSGRQFSNSRSEMNVSTLELGDSALYLCASSSPDLYNEQFFGPGTRLTVL.

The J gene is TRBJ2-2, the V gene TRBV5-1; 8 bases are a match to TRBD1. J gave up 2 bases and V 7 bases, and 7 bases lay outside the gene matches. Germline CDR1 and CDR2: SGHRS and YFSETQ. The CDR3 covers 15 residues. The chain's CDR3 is CASGHGQGNTGELFF. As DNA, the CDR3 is TGCGCCAGCGGACACGGACAGGGAAACACCGGGGAGCTGTTTTTT.

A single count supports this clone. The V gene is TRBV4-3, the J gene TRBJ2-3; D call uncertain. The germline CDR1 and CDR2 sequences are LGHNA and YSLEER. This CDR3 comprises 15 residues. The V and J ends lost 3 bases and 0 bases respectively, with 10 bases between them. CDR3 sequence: CASSQAVSSTDTQYF. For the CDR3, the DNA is TGCGCCAGCAGCCAGGCGGTTTCCAGCACAGATACGCAGTATTTT.

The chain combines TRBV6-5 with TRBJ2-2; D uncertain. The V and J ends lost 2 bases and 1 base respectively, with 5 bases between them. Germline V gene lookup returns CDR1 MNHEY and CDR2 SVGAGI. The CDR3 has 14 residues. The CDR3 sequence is CASSYQRNTGELFF. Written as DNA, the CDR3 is TGTGCCAGCAGTTACCAGCGGAACACCGGGGAGCTGTTTTTT.

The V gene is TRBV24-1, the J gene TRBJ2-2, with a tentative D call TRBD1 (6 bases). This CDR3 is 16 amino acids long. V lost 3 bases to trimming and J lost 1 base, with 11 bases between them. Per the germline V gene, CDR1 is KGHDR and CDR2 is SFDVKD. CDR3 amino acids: CATSDNRAKNTGELFF. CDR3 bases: TGTGCCACCAGTGATAACAGGGCTAAGAACACCGGGGAGCTGTTTTTT.

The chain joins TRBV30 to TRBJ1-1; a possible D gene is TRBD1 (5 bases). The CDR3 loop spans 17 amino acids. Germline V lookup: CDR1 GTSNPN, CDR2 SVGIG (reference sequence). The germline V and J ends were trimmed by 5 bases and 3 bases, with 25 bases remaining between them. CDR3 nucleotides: TGTGCCTGGGGAAGAGGTGGGGCCCTCATCCAGGACACTGAAGCTTTCTTT. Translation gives CAWGRGGALIQDTEAFF.

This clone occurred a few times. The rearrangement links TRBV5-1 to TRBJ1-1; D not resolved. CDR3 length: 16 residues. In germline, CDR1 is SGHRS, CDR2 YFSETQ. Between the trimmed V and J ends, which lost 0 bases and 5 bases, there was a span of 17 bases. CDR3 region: CASSLEVNSRNTEAFF. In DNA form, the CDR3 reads TGCGCCAGCAGCTTGGAAGTGAACAGTCGGAATACTGAAGCTTTCTTT.

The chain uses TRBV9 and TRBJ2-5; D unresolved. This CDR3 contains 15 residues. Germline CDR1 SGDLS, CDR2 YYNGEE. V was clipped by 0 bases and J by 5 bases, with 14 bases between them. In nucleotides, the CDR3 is TGTGCCAGCAGCGTAGTGGGCTTACCTTCGGAGACCCAGTACTTC. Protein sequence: CASSVVGLPSETQYF.